This is a list of T cell receptor beta chains from one sample in a study of control samples from healthy donors and cancer patients. The assay was immunoSEQ multiplex PCR, and TCRdb's table has in-frame clones only and misses some. The data contain roughly 170,000 clones, about 93% of them singletons. Sequencing input: blood. The origin of the receptors is a man aged 18 to 29 in good health. CDR3s include the opening cysteine and the closing phenylalanine or tryptophan. D genes are given only for firm matches. Clone size is shown for a subset of rows, as once, few, many or a class of expanded clone.

j_call	clone_size	v_call	d_call	cdr3_aa	cdr3_nt
TRBJ2-1	.	TRBV5-5	.	CASSPWTRSSYNEQFF	TGTGCCAGCAGCCCTTGGACCAGAAGCTCCTACAATGAGCAGTTCTTC
TRBJ2-2	.	TRBV7-3	TRBD1	CASSLITRDRLQANTGELFF	TGTGCCAGCAGCTTAATAACCCGGGACAGACTCCAGGCGAACACCGGGGAGCTGTTTTTT
TRBJ2-3	.	TRBV5-1	TRBD2	CASSLVAGGPEGTDTQYF	TGCGCCAGCAGCTTGGTGGCGGGGGGCCCAGAGGGCACAGATACGCAGTATTTT
TRBJ1-5	.	TRBV5-1	TRBD1	CASSKQGDQPQHF	TGCGCCAGCAGTAAACAGGGGGATCAGCCCCAGCATTTT
TRBJ1-6	once	TRBV6-5	.	CASSPDRIDNSPLHF	TGTGCCAGCAGTCCCGACAGGATCGATAATTCACCCCTCCACTTT
TRBJ2-2	.	TRBV6-2/TRBV6-3	TRBD1	CASSDMDRANTGELFF	TGTGCCAGCAGTGACATGGACAGGGCGAACACCGGGGAGCTGTTTTTT
TRBJ1-1	.	TRBV14	TRBD1	CASSHRTGKNTEAFF	TGTGCCAGCAGCCATAGGACAGGGAAGAACACTGAAGCTTTCTTT
TRBJ1-1	.	TRBV11-2	TRBD1	CASSFTGGMNTEAFF	TGTGCCAGCAGCTTCACAGGGGGCATGAACACTGAAGCTTTCTTT
TRBJ1-2	.	TRBV19	.	CASHRFYGYTF	TGTGCCAGTCATCGCTTCTATGGCTACACCTTC
TRBJ1-4	few	TRBV10-3	.	CAISESGSEKLFF	TGTGCCATCAGTGAGTCAGGCAGTGAAAAACTGTTTTTT
TRBJ1-1	.	TRBV7-3	TRBD1	CASSLGQGYTEAFF	TGTGCCAGCAGCCTAGGACAGGGTTACACTGAAGCTTTCTTT
TRBJ1-5	.	TRBV5-6	.	CASSFGGKKWDNQPQHF	TGTGCCAGCAGCTTCGGGGGGAAGAAGTGGGACAATCAGCCCCAGCATTTT
TRBJ2-2	.	TRBV4-2	.	CASSQDFVEAGELFF	TGTGCCAGCAGCCAAGATTTCGTGGAGGCCGGGGAGCTGTTTTTT
TRBJ1-1	.	TRBV23-1	.	CASSQVTRGISFRGQNTEAFF	TGCGCCAGCAGTCAAGTCACCCGGGGTATTAGTTTTCGCGGACAAAACACTGAAGCTTTCTTT
TRBJ2-1	.	TRBV10-3	TRBD2	CATTTSASYNEQFF	TGTGCCACAACCACTAGCGCCTCCTACAATGAGCAGTTCTTC
TRBJ1-4	once	TRBV5-1	TRBD1	CASSSRTGGIEKLFF	TGCGCCAGCAGCTCCCGGACAGGGGGCATAGAAAAACTGTTTTTT
TRBJ1-2	.	TRBV10-2	.	CASSEEGLGGYTF	TGCGCCAGCAGTGAGGAGGGTCTGGGAGGCTACACCTTC
TRBJ2-6	.	TRBV28	.	CASSSRLPGSGANVLTF	TGTGCCAGCAGTTCCCGTCTCCCAGGGTCTGGGGCCAACGTCCTGACTTTC
TRBJ2-1	.	TRBV14	.	CASSQVAFSYNEQFF	TGTGCCAGCAGCCAAGTAGCTTTCTCCTACAATGAGCAGTTCTTC
TRBJ1-5	.	TRBV18	TRBD1	CASSRGTGDQPQHF	TGTGCCAGCTCACGGGGGACAGGGGATCAGCCCCAGCATTTT
TRBJ2-7	.	TRBV5-6	TRBD2	CASSLTKAGAYEQYF	TGTGCCAGCAGCTTGACCAAAGCGGGGGCCTACGAGCAGTACTTC
TRBJ2-5	.	TRBV5-6	TRBD1	CANSETGIQETQYF	TGTGCCAACAGCGAGACAGGGATCCAAGAGACCCAGTACTTC
TRBJ2-3	.	TRBV5-3	.	CARKPHILLGTDTQYF	TGTGCCAGAAAGCCCCACATTTTACTGGGCACAGATACGCAGTATTTT
TRBJ2-7	.	TRBV3-1/TRBV3-2	TRBD1	CASSHRDRAYEQYF	TGTGCCAGCAGCCACCGGGACAGGGCCTACGAGCAGTACTTC
TRBJ1-6	.	TRBV24-1	TRBD1	CATSDPRGGLNSPLHF	TGTGCCACCAGTGATCCCAGGGGGGGATTAAATTCACCCCTCCACTTT
TRBJ1-1	.	TRBV7-9	.	CASSSKLTMNTEAFF	TGTGCCAGCAGCTCCAAACTAACAATGAACACTGAAGCTTTCTTT
TRBJ1-5	.	TRBV28	.	CASSFTGNFQPQHF	TGTGCCAGCAGTTTCACAGGGAATTTTCAGCCCCAGCATTTT
TRBJ1-1	.	TRBV7-8	.	CASSLIWGTEAFF	TGTGCCAGCAGCTTAATTTGGGGGACTGAAGCTTTCTTT
TRBJ1-1	.	TRBV11-2	.	CASSLNSWGTEAFF	TGTGCCAGCAGCTTAAACTCTTGGGGCACTGAAGCTTTCTTT
TRBJ1-5	.	TRBV6-5	.	CASRILGSEPQHF	TGTGCCAGCCGGATTCTAGGGTCGGAGCCCCAGCATTTT
TRBJ1-4	.	TRBV6-5	.	CASSYSNGRGNEKLFF	TGTGCCAGCAGTTACTCGAATGGGAGGGGTAATGAAAAACTGTTTTTT
TRBJ2-3	.	TRBV5-1	.	CASSLAGASSTDTQYF	TGCGCCAGCAGCTTGGCCGGCGCCTCTAGCACAGATACGCAGTATTTT
TRBJ1-5	.	TRBV9	TRBD1	CASSVGGQGDQPQHF	TGTGCCAGCAGCGTAGGGGGGCAGGGGGATCAGCCCCAGCATTTT
TRBJ1-1	.	TRBV9	TRBD1	CASSVSPGGYTEAFF	TGTGCCAGCAGCGTATCTCCAGGGGGCTACACTGAAGCTTTCTTT
TRBJ2-1	.	TRBV5-1	TRBD2	CASSSPLAGESYNEQFF	TGCGCCAGCAGCTCACCGTTAGCGGGGGAGTCCTACAATGAGCAGTTCTTC
TRBJ1-1	.	TRBV6-5	TRBD1	CASRPTGGINTEAFF	TGTGCCAGCAGGCCGACAGGGGGAATAAACACTGAAGCTTTCTTT
TRBJ2-5	.	TRBV6-5	.	CASNTAQRAETQYF	TGTGCCAGCAACACGGCACAGAGGGCCGAGACCCAGTACTTC
TRBJ1-3	.	TRBV6-5	.	CASSLGSGNTIYF	TGTGCCAGCAGTTTAGGCTCTGGAAACACCATATATTTT
TRBJ1-2	.	TRBV6-6	.	CASSLSRDGYTF	TGTGCCAGCAGTTTATCACGGGACGGCTACACCTTC
TRBJ2-5	.	TRBV12-3/TRBV12-4	.	CASSYRETQYF	TGTGCCAGCAGTTATCGAGAGACCCAGTACTTC
TRBJ2-1	.	TRBV11-2	.	CASRSPGGLNNEQFF	TGTGCCAGCAGATCCCCGGGGGGCTTAAACAATGAGCAGTTCTTC
TRBJ2-2	.	TRBV27	.	CASSLSLSTTGELFF	TGTGCCAGCAGTTTATCTCTTTCGACAACCGGGGAGCTGTTTTTT
TRBJ1-6	.	TRBV9	.	CASSVLPASKDSPLHF	TGTGCCAGCAGCGTACTTCCAGCTAGCAAAGATTCACCCCTCCACTTT
TRBJ1-2	.	TRBV19	TRBD1	CASSNTRDSINYGYTF	TGTGCCAGTAGTAATACCCGGGACAGCATCAACTATGGCTACACCTTC
TRBJ2-2	.	TRBV2	.	CASISQGSTGELFF	TGTGCCAGCATCAGTCAGGGCAGCACCGGGGAGCTGTTTTTT
TRBJ2-1	.	TRBV11-2	.	CASSLDPIKLAAYNEQFF	TGTGCCAGCAGCTTAGACCCCATTAAGCTTGCAGCCTACAATGAGCAGTTCTTC
TRBJ2-2	.	TRBV7-3	.	CASRAAGLVGGELFF	TGTGCCAGCAGGGCCGCAGGGTTAGTTGGCGGGGAGCTGTTTTTT
TRBJ1-2	.	TRBV2	.	CASSVYDYGYTF	TGTGCCAGCTCGGTGTATGACTATGGCTACACCTTC
TRBJ2-7	.	TRBV6-2/TRBV6-3	TRBD2	CASSSTSTSAGQYF	TGTGCCAGCAGTTCGACTAGCACCTCCGCCGGGCAGTACTTC
TRBJ2-3	.	TRBV7-8	TRBD2	CASSLAAGGPGDTQYF	TGTGCCAGCAGCTTAGCGGCGGGGGGGCCGGGAGATACGCAGTATTTT
TRBJ2-3	.	TRBV7-6	.	CASSLAFRTKTDTQYF	TGTGCCAGCAGCTTAGCGTTTCGCACCAAAACAGATACGCAGTATTTT
TRBJ1-1	.	TRBV7-8	.	CASSTTGVTEAFF	TGTGCCAGCAGCACTACAGGTGTTACTGAAGCTTTCTTT
TRBJ1-3	.	TRBV28	TRBD1	CASSSDRVPGNTIYF	TGTGCCAGCAGTTCTGACAGGGTCCCCGGAAACACCATATATTTT
TRBJ1-5	.	TRBV3-1/TRBV3-2	.	CASSQGNGQPQHF	TGTGCCAGCAGCCAAGGGAATGGCCAGCCCCAGCATTTT
TRBJ1-2	.	TRBV10-3	TRBD1	CAISYDRTGDGYTF	TGTGCCATCAGCTACGACAGGACAGGGGATGGCTACACCTTC
TRBJ1-5	few	TRBV30	TRBD1	CAWSEGGNGQPQHF	TGTGCCTGGAGTGAAGGGGGCAACGGTCAGCCCCAGCATTTT
TRBJ1-3	.	TRBV19	.	CASSNTGNTIYF	TGTGCCAGTAGTAATACAGGAAACACCATATATTTT
TRBJ2-2	.	TRBV6-5	.	CASSSNRNTGELFF	TGTGCCAGCAGTTCGAATCGAAACACCGGGGAGCTGTTTTTT
TRBJ2-1	.	TRBV7-3	TRBD2	CASSFAGLAGGNEQFF	TGTGCCAGCAGCTTTGCGGGACTAGCTGGTGGAAATGAGCAGTTCTTC